The 25 T cell receptor beta chains presented below share a single source sample, sequenced in a study of CD8 T cells in ankylosing spondylitis. Notes on the study in general: Seven to nine highly homologous variants formed a TCR beta motif that appeared characteristic of ankylosing spondylitis blood.

TCRdb reprocessed the 5' RACE reads with MiXCR, giving one entry per CDR3 protein. The sample shows 700,000 to 850,000 distinct CDR3 sequences, 10% to 15% of them seen only once. Their antigen targets remain unknown. Material for sequencing was blood, either unsorted or a sorted T cell fraction (not recorded which). These TCRs come from a male donor with ankylosing spondylitis.

V and J are TRBV10-2 and TRBJ2-7; 14 positions match TRBD2. Germline V gene sequence: CDR1 WSHSY, CDR2 SAAADI. With 5 bases clipped from V and 12 bases from J, the junction kept 12 bases outside the gene matches. The CDR3 covers 15 residues. The CDR3 protein is CASSKPGLAGADPYF. In DNA, the CDR3 is TGCGCCAGCAGTAAGCCGGGACTAGCGGGAGCCGACCCGTACTTC.

The gene calls are TRBV15 and TRBJ2-3, with D possibly being TRBD1 (8 bases). The CDR3 is 18 residues long. The V end was cut by 0 bases, the J end by 3 bases, with 19 bases between. In germline, CDR1 is LNHNV, CDR2 YYDKDF (reference sequence). For the CDR3, the DNA is TGTGCCACCAGCAGAGATACAGGGGGGAGGGGAAGAACAGATACGCAGTATTTT. It is translated as CATSRDTGGRGRTDTQYF.

The gene calls are TRBV10-3 and TRBJ2-3; 10 nucleotides agree with TRBD2. The CDR3 has 15 residues. Germline V gene sequence: CDR1 ENHRY, CDR2 SYGVKD. Trimming removed 7 bases from V and 3 bases from J; junction bases left unmatched: 7. CDR3 bases: TGTGCCATCAAATTTCAACTAGCGGGAACAGATACGCAGTATTTT. The encoded protein is CAIKFQLAGTDTQYF.

This clonotype has just a few counts. CDR3 DNA sequence: TGCAGTGCTAGCGATCGGAGGGCCCGAAATGAGCAGTTCTTC. It encodes CSASDRRARNEQFF. V gene TRBV20-1 combines with J gene TRBJ2-1, with a possible D match to TRBD2 (6 bases). Germline assignment: CDR1 DFQATT and CDR2 SNEGSKA (reference sequence). V was cut by 3 bases and J by 7 bases, with 16 bases left in between. This CDR3 comprises 14 residues.

The chain recombines TRBV6-4 with TRBJ2-2; tentative D call: TRBD2 (6 bases). V was shortened by 0 bases and J by 1 base, with 15 bases between the two germline ends. This CDR3 region has 18 residues. Germline-derived CDR1 and CDR2 are MRHNA and SNTAGT. DNA for the CDR3: TGTGCCAGCAGTGACTCATCCGGGACTTTAGGGAACACCGGGGAGCTGTTTTTT. Encoded protein: CASSDSSGTLGNTGELFF.

This clonotype was detected only a few times. This chain uses TRBV18 with TRBJ1-1, with 8 bases that match TRBD1. The V segment lost 5 bases and the J segment 4 bases; nucleotides outside the gene matches: 9. CDR1 and CDR2 (germline): KGHSH, LQKENI. The CDR3 covers 15 residues. CDR3 in amino acids: CASSSSGGESTEAFF. CDR3 in DNA: TGTGCCAGCTCATCTTCAGGGGGCGAGAGCACTGAAGCTTTCTTT. Full variable domain (rest looked up from reference TRBV18 and TRBJ1-1): NAGVMQNPRHLVRRRGQEARLRCSPMKGHSHVYWYRQLPEEGLKFMVYLQKENIIDESGMPKERFSAEFPKEGPSILRIQQVVRGDSAAYFCASSSSGGESTEAFFGQGTRLTVV.

This clonotype was seen only a few times. The V gene is TRBV28, the J gene TRBJ2-1; D remains ambiguous. This CDR3 region has 15 residues. Looked up from germline, CDR1 is MDHEN and CDR2 is SYDVKM. The V end was cut by 5 bases, the J end by 0 bases, with 11 bases between. The CDR3: CASSRPWGSYNEQFF. The DNA of the CDR3 is TGTGCCAGCAGTCGCCCGTGGGGCTCCTACAATGAGCAGTTCTTC.

The J gene is TRBJ1-5, the V gene TRBV4-3; D gene uncertain. The CDR3 runs to 13 residues. In germline, CDR1 is LGHNA, CDR2 YSLEER. Deletions cut 1 base from V and 7 bases from J, with 8 bases between. The CDR3 DNA sequence: TGCGCCAGCAGCCAAGCCCGCGGGCAGCCCCAGCATTTT. It translates to CASSQARGQPQHF.

This clonotype was recorded at least ten times. V is TRBV20-1 and J is TRBJ1-4; D gene uncertain. The CDR3 loop spans 10 amino acids. The V and J ends lost 5 bases and 5 bases respectively, with 3 bases between them. The germline V gene encodes CDR1 DFQATT and CDR2 SNEGSKA (reference sequence). The CDR3 loop is CSAYNEKLFF. The CDR3 bases are TGCAGTGCTTACAATGAAAAACTGTTTTTT.

The gene calls are TRBV6-1 and TRBJ2-5; D might be TRBD1 (7 bases). CDR1 and CDR2 from the germline V gene are MNHNS and SASEGT. The CDR3 consists of 14 residues. Between the trimmed V and J ends, which lost 7 bases and 4 bases, there was a span of 16 bases. This chain's CDR3 is CASKRGQGGETQYF. CDR3 nucleotide sequence: TGTGCCAGCAAAAGGGGGCAGGGGGGAGAGACCCAGTACTTC.

V usage is TRBV5-1 and J usage is TRBJ2-7; D perhaps matches TRBD2 (5 bases). The V gene's germline CDR1 is SGHRS and CDR2 YFSETQ. V was cut by 4 bases and J by 0 bases, with 11 bases left in between. The CDR3 has 14 residues. DNA for the CDR3: TGCGCCAGCAGCCCGGAGGCGGGCTCCTACGAGCAGTACTTC. Encoded protein: CASSPEAGSYEQYF.

The J gene is TRBJ2-7, the V gene TRBV5-1, with TRBD1 as a possible D gene (6 bases). V lost 0 bases to trimming and J lost 4 bases, with 11 bases between them. Per the germline V gene, CDR1 is SGHRS and CDR2 is YFSETQ. This CDR3 contains 14 residues. The CDR3 DNA sequence: TGCGCCAGCAGCTTGGGCGGACAGCGTTACGAGCAGTACTTC. This translates into CASSLGGQRYEQYF. The complete variable domain, with remaining parts taken from reference TRBV5-1 and TRBJ2-7, reads KAGVTQTPRYLIKTRGQQVTLSCSPISGHRSVSWYQQTPGQGLQFLFEYFSETQRNKGNFPGRFSGRQFSNSRSEMNVSTLELGDSALYLCASSLGGQRYEQYFGPGTRLTVT.

This chain connects TRBV11-3 to TRBJ1-1; 8 bases agree with TRBD1. CDR3 length: 17 residues. V dropped 5 bases and J dropped 1; count of bases not matched to a gene: 12. The germline CDR1 and CDR2 sequences are SGHNT and YENEEA. CDR3 DNA sequence: TGTGCCAGCAGCCTAACGTCCCAGGACAGGGAGAACACTGAAGCTTTCTTT. Encoded protein: CASSLTSQDRENTEAFF.

The chain carries TRBV5-1 and TRBJ2-7; D may be TRBD2 (6 bases). Trimming cost V 2 bases and J 7 bases, with 16 bases left between them. This CDR3 region has 14 residues. The germline gives CDR1 SGHRS, CDR2 YFSETQ. The CDR3 spells CASSLYRGTREQYF. In nucleotides, the CDR3 is TGCGCCAGCAGCTTATACCGGGGGACGCGTGAGCAGTACTTC.

This clonotype occurred a few times. V gene TRBV28 combines with J gene TRBJ1-6; 9 positions match TRBD1. The germline gives CDR1 MDHEN, CDR2 SYDVKM. The CDR3 consists of 21 residues. V shed 4 bases and J 0 bases; nucleotides not matched to a gene: 16. In DNA, the CDR3 is TGTGCCAGCAGTTCACCTGGACAGGGGATTCCTATGAGCTCCTATAATTCACCCCTCCACTTT. It encodes CASSSPGQGIPMSSYNSPLHF.

In nucleotides, the CDR3 is TGTGCCACCAGCAGAGCGCAGGGGGCGGCCGGGGAGCTGTTTTTT. Translating gives CATSRAQGAAGELFF. The chain carries TRBV15 and TRBJ2-2, with 8 bases matching TRBD1. The V and J ends lost 1 base and 6 bases, in that order; junction bases with no gene match: 4. CDR1 and CDR2 from the germline V gene are LNHNV and YYDKDF (reference sequence). The CDR3 is 15 amino acids.

This clonotype was found a few times. The V call is TRBV7-6, the J call TRBJ2-3; either TRBD1 or TRBD2 may supply D (5 bases each). CDR1 is SGHVS, CDR2 FNYEAQ, per germline. This CDR3 spans 16 amino acids. The germline V and J ends were trimmed by 5 bases and 2 bases, with 17 bases remaining between them. The CDR3 region has the DNA TGTGCCAGCAGCGAACCGGGACCGACCCCCACAGATACGCAGTATTTT. It specifies CASSEPGPTPTDTQYF.

This clonotype was counted only a few times. The chain is built from TRBV20-1 and TRBJ2-5; tentatively, D is TRBD1 or TRBD2 (5 bases each). The CDR3 extends over 13 amino acids. CDR1 is DFQATT, CDR2 SNEGSKA, per germline (reference sequence). The V gene lost 5 bases and the J gene lost 1 base, with 11 bases spanning the gap. CDR3 bases: TGCAGTGCTGGGGCCAGCGGCCAAGAGACCCAGTACTTC. This encodes CSAGASGQETQYF.

This chain joins TRBV6-1 and TRBJ1-1; D possibly corresponds to TRBD1 (6 bases). Germline V gene sequence: CDR1 MNHNS, CDR2 SASEGT. The length of the CDR3 is 16 residues. Trimming cost V 6 bases and J 4 bases, with 21 bases left between them. The CDR3 DNA follows: TGTGCCAGCAGCGAACGACATCGGGGGGCAGCCACTGAAGCTTTCTTT. Translation gives CASSERHRGAATEAFF.

The rearrangement uses TRBV18 and TRBJ2-3; the match to TRBD2 covers 14 bases. Germline assignment: CDR1 KGHSH and CDR2 LQKENI. V was clipped by 3 bases and J by 5 bases; unmatched bases: 10. The CDR3 runs to 18 residues. CDR3 coding DNA: TGTGCCAGCTCACCCGGCTACGGGACTAGCGGGGGAGAAGATACGCAGTATTTT. It is translated as CASSPGYGTSGGEDTQYF. The complete variable domain, with remaining parts taken from reference TRBV18 and TRBJ2-3, reads NAGVMQNPRHLVRRRGQEARLRCSPMKGHSHVYWYRQLPEEGLKFMVYLQKENIIDESGMPKERFSAEFPKEGPSILRIQQVVRGDSAAYFCASSPGYGTSGGEDTQYFGPGTRLTVL.

In its sample, this clonotype was seen once. This sequence joins TRBV4-1 and TRBJ2-7, with 7 bases fitting TRBD2. Germline assignment: CDR1 MGHRA and CDR2 YSYEKL. The CDR3 loop spans 16 amino acids. V was clipped by 1 base and J by 2 bases; unmatched bases: 8. The CDR3, as DNA: TGCGCCAGCAGCCAAGTGGGCCTAGCGGATGCCTACGAGCAGTACTTC. Its protein is CASSQVGLADAYEQYF.

This clonotype was observed a few times. This rearrangement joins TRBV7-3 to TRBJ2-2; 13 nucleotides agree with TRBD2. CDR1 is SGHTA, CDR2 FQGTGA, per germline. J lost 6 bases, V lost 5 bases, and 6 bases had no gene match. The CDR3 covers 16 residues. The CDR3 sequence: CASSLLGLAGAGELFF. In DNA, the CDR3 is TGTGCCAGCAGCCTACTCGGACTAGCGGGGGCCGGGGAGCTGTTTTTT.

This clonotype was counted between two and nine times. The J gene is TRBJ2-3, the V gene TRBV9; D tentatively fits TRBD1 or TRBD2 (5 bases each). Trimming removed 1 base from V and 0 bases from J, with 9 bases in between. The CDR3 is 15 residues long. Germline CDR1 SGDLS, CDR2 YYNGEE. CDR3 nucleotides: TGTGCCAGCAGCGTAATCGGGGCTAGCACAGATACGCAGTATTTT. Translating it yields CASSVIGASTDTQYF. Looking up the rest from reference TRBV9 and TRBJ2-3 gives the full variable domain: DSGVTQTPKHLITATGQRVTLRCSPRSGDLSVYWYQQSLDQGLQFLIQYYNGEERAKGNILERFSAQQFPDLHSELNLSSLELGDSALYFCASSVIGASTDTQYFGPGTRLTVL.

A few counts support this clonotype. The V and J genes are TRBV6-5 and TRBJ2-5; D not resolved. Trimming cost V 2 bases and J 4 bases, with 11 bases left between them. Germline V CDR1 and CDR2: MNHEY, SVGAGI. The CDR3 spans 14 residues. The CDR3 DNA reads as TGTGCCAGCAGTTACAAGGACCCGGGAGAGACCCAGTACTTC. Translated, it gives CASSYKDPGETQYF.

The chain is built from TRBV20-1 and TRBJ1-2; D remains unclear. CDR3 length: 14 residues. V dropped 0 bases and J dropped 2 bases, with 10 bases sitting between them. The germline gives CDR1 DFQATT, CDR2 SNEGSKA (reference sequence). The DNA of the CDR3 is TGCAGTGCTAGAGATCACCGAGCAAACTATGGCTACACCTTC. It encodes CSARDHRANYGYTF.